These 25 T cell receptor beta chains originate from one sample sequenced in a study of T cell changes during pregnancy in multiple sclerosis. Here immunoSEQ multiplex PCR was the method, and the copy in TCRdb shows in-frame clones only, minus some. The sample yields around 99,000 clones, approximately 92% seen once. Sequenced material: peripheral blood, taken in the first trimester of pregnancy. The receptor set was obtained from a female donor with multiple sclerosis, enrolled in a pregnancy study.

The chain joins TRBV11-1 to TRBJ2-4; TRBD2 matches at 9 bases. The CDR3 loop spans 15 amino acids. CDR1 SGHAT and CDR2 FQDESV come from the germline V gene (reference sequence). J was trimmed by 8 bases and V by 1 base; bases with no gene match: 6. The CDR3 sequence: CASSLGASGEDIQYF. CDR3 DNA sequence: TGTGCCAGCAGCTTAGGGGCTAGCGGGGAGGACATTCAGTACTTC.

CDR3 coding DNA: TGCAGCGTTGGCACAGGACGGGCCGGGGAGCTGTTTTTT. Amino acid sequence: CSVGTGRAGELFF. The V call is TRBV29-1, the J call TRBJ2-2; D is possibly TRBD1 (5 bases). V was trimmed by 4 bases and J by 6 bases, leaving 12 bases between them. CDR3 length: 13 residues. Germline V lookup: CDR1 SQVTM, CDR2 ANQGSEA.

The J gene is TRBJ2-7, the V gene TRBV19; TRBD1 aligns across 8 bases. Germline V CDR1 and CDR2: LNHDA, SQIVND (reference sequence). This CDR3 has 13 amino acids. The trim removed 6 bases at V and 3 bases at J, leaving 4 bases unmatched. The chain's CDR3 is CASRLTGGYEQYF. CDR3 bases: TGTGCCAGTAGGCTAACAGGGGGCTACGAGCAGTACTTC. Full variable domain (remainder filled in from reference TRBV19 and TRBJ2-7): DGGITQSPKYLFRKEGQNVTLSCEQNLNHDAMYWYRQDPGQGLRLIYYSQIVNDFQKGDIAEGYSVSREKKESFPLTVTSAQKNPTAFYLCASRLTGGYEQYFGPGTRLTVT.

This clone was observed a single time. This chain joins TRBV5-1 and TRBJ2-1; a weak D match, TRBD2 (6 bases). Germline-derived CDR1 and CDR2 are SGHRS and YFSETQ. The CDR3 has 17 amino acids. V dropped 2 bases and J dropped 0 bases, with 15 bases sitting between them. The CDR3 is CASSFGSETSSYNEQFF. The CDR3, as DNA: TGCGCCAGCAGCTTTGGATCCGAGACTAGCTCCTACAATGAGCAGTTCTTC.

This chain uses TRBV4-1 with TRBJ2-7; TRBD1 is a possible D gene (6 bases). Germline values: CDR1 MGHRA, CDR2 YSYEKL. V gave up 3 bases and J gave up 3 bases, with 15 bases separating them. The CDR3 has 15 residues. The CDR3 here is CASSHLRGSGYEQYF. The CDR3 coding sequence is TGCGCCAGCAGCCACTTAAGGGGGTCTGGCTACGAGCAGTACTTC.

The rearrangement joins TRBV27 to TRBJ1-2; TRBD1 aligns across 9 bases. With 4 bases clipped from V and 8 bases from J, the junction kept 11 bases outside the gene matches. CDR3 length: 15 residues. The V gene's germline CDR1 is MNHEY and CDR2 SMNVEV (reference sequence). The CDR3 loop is CASSSNLQGASGYTF. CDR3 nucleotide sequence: TGTGCCAGCAGTTCAAACCTACAGGGGGCGAGCGGCTACACCTTC.

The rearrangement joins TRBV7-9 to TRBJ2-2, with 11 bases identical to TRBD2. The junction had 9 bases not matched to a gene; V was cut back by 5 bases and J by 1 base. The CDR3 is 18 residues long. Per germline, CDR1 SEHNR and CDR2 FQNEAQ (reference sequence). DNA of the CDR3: TGTGCCAGCAGCCTCTACCGGGGACTAGCGGTGAACACCGGGGAGCTGTTTTTT. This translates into CASSLYRGLAVNTGELFF.

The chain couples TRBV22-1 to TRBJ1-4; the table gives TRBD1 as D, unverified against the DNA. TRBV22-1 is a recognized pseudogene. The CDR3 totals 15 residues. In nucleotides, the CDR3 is TGTCCTGGGAGAACTAAGGGGGAAGCTCATGAAAAACTGTTTTTT. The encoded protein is CPGRTKGEAHEKLFF.

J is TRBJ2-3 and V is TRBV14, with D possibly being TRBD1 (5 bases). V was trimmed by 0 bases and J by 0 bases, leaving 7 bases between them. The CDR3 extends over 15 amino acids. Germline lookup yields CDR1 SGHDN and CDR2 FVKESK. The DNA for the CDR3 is TGTGCCAGCAGCCAAGATACAGGTAGCACAGATACGCAGTATTTT. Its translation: CASSQDTGSTDTQYF.

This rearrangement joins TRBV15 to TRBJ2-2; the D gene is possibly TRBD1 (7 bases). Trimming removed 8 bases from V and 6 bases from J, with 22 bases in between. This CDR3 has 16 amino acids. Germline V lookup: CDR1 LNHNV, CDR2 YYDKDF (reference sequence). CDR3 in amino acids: CATRGQGVNRAGELFF. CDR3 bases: TGTGCCACCCGGGGGCAGGGGGTGAATCGGGCCGGGGAGCTGTTTTTT.

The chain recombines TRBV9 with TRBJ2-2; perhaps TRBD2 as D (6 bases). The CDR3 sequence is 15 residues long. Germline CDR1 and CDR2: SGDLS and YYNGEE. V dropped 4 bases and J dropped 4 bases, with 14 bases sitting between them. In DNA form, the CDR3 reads TGTGCCAGCAGCCCAAATGGGAGGCCCACCGGGGAGCTGTTTTTT. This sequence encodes CASSPNGRPTGELFF.

DNA for the CDR3: TGTGCCACCAGCGATCGACAGACAGGGGGCTTGTACAATGAGCAGTTCTTC. This translates into CATSDRQTGGLYNEQFF. This chain uses TRBV15 with TRBJ2-1; TRBD1 matches at 10 bases. The CDR3 length is 17 residues. The V segment lost 5 bases and the J segment 4 bases; nucleotides outside the gene matches: 11. CDR1 and CDR2 (germline): LNHNV, YYDKDF (reference sequence).

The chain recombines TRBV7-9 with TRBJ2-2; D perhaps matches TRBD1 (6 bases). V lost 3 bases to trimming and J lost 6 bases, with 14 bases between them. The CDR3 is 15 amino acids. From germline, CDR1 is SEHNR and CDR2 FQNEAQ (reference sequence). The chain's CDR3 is CASSFPTGLPGELFF. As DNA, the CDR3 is TGTGCCAGCAGCTTCCCAACAGGGTTGCCCGGGGAGCTGTTTTTT.

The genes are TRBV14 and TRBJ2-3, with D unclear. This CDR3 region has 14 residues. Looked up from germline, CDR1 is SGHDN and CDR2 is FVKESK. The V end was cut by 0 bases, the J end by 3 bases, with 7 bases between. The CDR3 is CASSQDRRTDTQYF. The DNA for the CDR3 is TGTGCCAGCAGCCAAGATCGCCGGACAGATACGCAGTATTTT.

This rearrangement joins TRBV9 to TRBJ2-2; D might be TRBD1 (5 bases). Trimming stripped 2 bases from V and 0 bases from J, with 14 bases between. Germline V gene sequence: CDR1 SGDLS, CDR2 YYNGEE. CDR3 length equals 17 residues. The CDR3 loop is CASSVWGGFANTGELFF. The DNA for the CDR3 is TGTGCCAGCAGCGTCTGGGGCGGATTCGCGAACACCGGGGAGCTGTTTTTT.

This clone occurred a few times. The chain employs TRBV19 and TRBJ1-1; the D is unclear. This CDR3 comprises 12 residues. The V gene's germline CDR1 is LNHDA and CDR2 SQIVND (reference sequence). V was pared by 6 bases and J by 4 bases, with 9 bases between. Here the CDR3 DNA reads TGTGCCAGTAGGGATGGAGTCACTGAAGCTTTCTTT. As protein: CASRDGVTEAFF. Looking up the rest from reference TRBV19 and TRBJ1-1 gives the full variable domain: DGGITQSPKYLFRKEGQNVTLSCEQNLNHDAMYWYRQDPGQGLRLIYYSQIVNDFQKGDIAEGYSVSREKKESFPLTVTSAQKNPTAFYLCASRDGVTEAFFGQGTRLTVV.

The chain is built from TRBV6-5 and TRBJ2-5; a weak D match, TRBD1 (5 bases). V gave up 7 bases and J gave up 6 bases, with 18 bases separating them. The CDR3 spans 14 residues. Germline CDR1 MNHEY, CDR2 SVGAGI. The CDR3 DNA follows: TGTGCCAGCACTCACGACAGTAATTTCAAGACCCAGTACTTC. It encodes CASTHDSNFKTQYF.

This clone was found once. The CDR3 loop reads CASSPRLAGPDEQYF. The CDR3 nucleotides read TGTGCCAGCAGCCCACGGTTGGCGGGACCGGATGAGCAGTACTTC. The chain recombines TRBV7-6 with TRBJ2-7; D is perhaps TRBD2 (6 bases). Germline V gene lookup returns CDR1 SGHVS and CDR2 FNYEAQ. The CDR3 is 15 amino acids. Trimming left V 5 bases short and J 7 bases short, with 21 bases between.

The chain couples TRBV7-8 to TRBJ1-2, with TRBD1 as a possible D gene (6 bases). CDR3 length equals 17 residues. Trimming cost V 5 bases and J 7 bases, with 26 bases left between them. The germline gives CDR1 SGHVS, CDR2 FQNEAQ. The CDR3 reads CASSPSRTASPVRGYTF. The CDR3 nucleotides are TGTGCCAGCAGCCCTAGCCGGACAGCCTCCCCGGTCCGTGGCTACACCTTC.

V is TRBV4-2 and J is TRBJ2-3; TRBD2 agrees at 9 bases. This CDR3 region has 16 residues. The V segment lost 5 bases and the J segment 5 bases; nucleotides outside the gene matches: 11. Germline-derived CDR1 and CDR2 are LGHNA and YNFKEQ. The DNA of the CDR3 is TGTGCCAGCAGCTACGGGGGGGTAGCGGGAGAAGATACGCAGTATTTT. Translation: CASSYGGVAGEDTQYF.

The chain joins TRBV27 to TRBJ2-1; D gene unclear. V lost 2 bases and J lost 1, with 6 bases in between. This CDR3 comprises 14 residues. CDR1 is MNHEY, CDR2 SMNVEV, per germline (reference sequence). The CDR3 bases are TGTGCCAGCAGTTTAGCACTTTCCTACAATGAGCAGTTCTTC. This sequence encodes CASSLALSYNEQFF.

The CDR3 here is CASSQSRLNTGELFF. The CDR3 DNA is TGTGCCAGCAGCCAGTCGCGGCTGAACACCGGGGAGCTGTTTTTT. This chain uses TRBV7-2 with TRBJ2-2; no clear D. The CDR3 runs 15 residues. With 5 bases removed from V and 1 base from J, the gap between germline ends came to 11 bases. Germline V gene lookup returns CDR1 SGHTA and CDR2 FQGNSA.

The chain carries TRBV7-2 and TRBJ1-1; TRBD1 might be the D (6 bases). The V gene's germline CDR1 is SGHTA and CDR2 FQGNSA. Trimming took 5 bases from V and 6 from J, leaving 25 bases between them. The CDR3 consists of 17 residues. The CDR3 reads CASSRLFTLQGWPEAFF. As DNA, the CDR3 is TGTGCCAGCAGCAGACTGTTTACACTACAGGGTTGGCCTGAAGCTTTCTTT.

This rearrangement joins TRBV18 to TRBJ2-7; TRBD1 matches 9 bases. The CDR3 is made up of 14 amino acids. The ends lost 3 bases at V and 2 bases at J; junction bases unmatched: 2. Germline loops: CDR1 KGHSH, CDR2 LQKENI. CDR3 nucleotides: TGTGCCAGCTCACCGGGACAGGGAACCTACGAGCAGTACTTC. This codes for CASSPGQGTYEQYF. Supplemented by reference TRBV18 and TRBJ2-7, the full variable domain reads NAGVMQNPRHLVRRRGQEARLRCSPMKGHSHVYWYRQLPEEGLKFMVYLQKENIIDESGMPKERFSAEFPKEGPSILRIQQVVRGDSAAYFCASSPGQGTYEQYFGPGTRLTVT.

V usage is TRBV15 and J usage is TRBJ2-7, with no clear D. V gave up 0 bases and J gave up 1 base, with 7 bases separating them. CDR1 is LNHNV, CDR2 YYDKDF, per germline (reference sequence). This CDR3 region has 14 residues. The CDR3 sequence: CATSRDGSSYEQYF. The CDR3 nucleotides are TGTGCCACCAGCAGAGATGGTAGTTCCTACGAGCAGTACTTC.